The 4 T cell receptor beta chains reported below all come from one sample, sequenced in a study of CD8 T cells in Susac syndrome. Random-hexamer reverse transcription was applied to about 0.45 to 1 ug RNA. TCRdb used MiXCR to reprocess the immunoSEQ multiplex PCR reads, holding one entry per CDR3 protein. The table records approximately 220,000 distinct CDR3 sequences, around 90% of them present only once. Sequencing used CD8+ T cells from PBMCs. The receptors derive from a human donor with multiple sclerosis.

CDR3 sequence: CASSLDSANYGYTF. CDR3 bases: TGTGCCAGCAGCTTAGACAGTGCTAACTATGGCTACACCTTC. The V call is TRBV7-9, the J call TRBJ1-2, with unresolved D. Germline loops: CDR1 SEHNR, CDR2 FQNEAQ (reference sequence). The CDR3 runs 14 residues. The germline V and J ends were trimmed by 1 base and 0 bases, with 6 bases remaining between them.

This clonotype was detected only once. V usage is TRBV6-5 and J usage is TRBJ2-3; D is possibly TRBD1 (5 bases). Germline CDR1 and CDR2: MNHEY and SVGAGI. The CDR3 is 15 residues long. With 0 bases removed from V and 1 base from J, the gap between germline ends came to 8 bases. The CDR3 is CASSYSSRGTDTQYF. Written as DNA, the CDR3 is TGTGCCAGCAGTTACTCAAGCAGGGGCACAGATACGCAGTATTTT.

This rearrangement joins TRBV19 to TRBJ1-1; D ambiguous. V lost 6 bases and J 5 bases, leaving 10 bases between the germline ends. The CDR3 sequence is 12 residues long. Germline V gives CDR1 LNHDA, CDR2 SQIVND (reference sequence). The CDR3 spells CASRMVGTEAFF. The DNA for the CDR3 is TGTGCCAGTAGAATGGTGGGTACTGAAGCTTTCTTT.

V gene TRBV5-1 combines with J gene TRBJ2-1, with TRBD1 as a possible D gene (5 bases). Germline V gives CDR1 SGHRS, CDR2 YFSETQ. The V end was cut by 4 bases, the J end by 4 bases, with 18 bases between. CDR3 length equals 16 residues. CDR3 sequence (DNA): TGCGCCAGCAGCCCAGTTGACAGAGAAGTGTACAATGAGCAGTTCTTC. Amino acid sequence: CASSPVDREVYNEQFF.